The 3 T cell receptor beta chains below come from one sample, sequenced in a study of T cells in narcolepsy. Using immunoSEQ multiplex PCR, the repertoire was profiled, and TCRdb retains in-frame clones only, with some absent. This sample carries some 13,000 clones, 85% to 90% of them seen once, and the ten largest clones take 1.7%. The sequenced material came from CD45RA- memory CD4+ T cells from PBMCs. The receptors were sampled from a human donor with narcolepsy.

The chain has TRBV19 and TRBJ2-3, with TRBD2 matching over 10 bases. Germline V gives CDR1 LNHDA, CDR2 SQIVND (reference sequence). The CDR3 length is 13 residues. The CDR3 protein is CAVAGGNTDTQYF. CDR3 DNA: TGTGCGGTAGCGGGAGGAAACACAGATACGCAGTATTTT.

V gene TRBV5-8 combines with J gene TRBJ2-5; no clear D. The DNA end is a closer match to TRBJ2-7, so the J assignment may be wrong. The CDR3 runs 12 residues. The germline V gene has CDR1 SGHTS and CDR2 YDEGEE. CDR3 amino acids: CASSLVHYEQYF. CDR3 in DNA: TGTGCCAGCAGCTTGGTCCACTACGAGCAGTACTTC.

The rearrangement joins TRBV9 to TRBJ1-1; no firm D call. The CDR3 totals 14 residues. The germline gives CDR1 SGDLS, CDR2 YYNGEE. V shed 3 bases and J shed 4 bases, with 13 bases lying between them. This chain's CDR3 is CASSGPLHGTEAFF. As DNA, the CDR3 is TGTGCCAGCAGCGGCCCCTTACATGGCACTGAAGCTTTCTTT.